A selection of T cell receptor beta chains follows, all from one sample in a study of control samples from healthy donors and cancer patients. Generated by immunoSEQ multiplex PCR, the TCRdb table keeps only in-frame clones and is missing some. The data hold approximately 76,000 clones, with 84% observed a single time. The sequenced material came from PBMCs. These receptors came from a man aged 55 to 70 with head and neck cancer. The CDR3 runs from the conserved cysteine through the conserved F or W. The order of the fields is CDR3 protein, D gene, clone size, J gene, V gene. A D gene is named only where the DNA matches it firmly. Clone size, where shown, is once, few, many, or a class for clones that have expanded.

CDR3: CASTVSGSRGEQYF
D: .
size: .
J: TRBJ2-7
V: TRBV28

CDR3: CSARGGDEQYF
D: .
size: .
J: TRBJ2-7
V: TRBV20-1

CDR3: CASSQVVSKTGETQYF
D: .
size: few
J: TRBJ2-5
V: TRBV4-1

CDR3: CASSSGLHTGELFF
D: .
size: .
J: TRBJ2-2
V: TRBV27

CDR3: CASSPNRGPKDTQYF
D: TRBD1
size: .
J: TRBJ2-3
V: TRBV7-9

CDR3: CASKGGGEGNSPLHF
D: .
size: .
J: TRBJ1-6
V: TRBV10-3

CDR3: CASSPSRLTSYEQYF
D: .
size: .
J: TRBJ2-7
V: TRBV4-1

CDR3: CASRAGGGGYGQYF
D: TRBD2
size: .
J: TRBJ2-7
V: TRBV7-2

CDR3: CATSTAGSSYNEQFF
D: .
size: .
J: TRBJ2-1
V: TRBV24-1

CDR3: CASSSNYEQYF
D: .
size: .
J: TRBJ2-7
V: TRBV11-2

CDR3: CVAGRPGQGDTGELFF
D: .
size: .
J: TRBJ2-2
V: TRBV28

CDR3: CASSAVGGPKNIQYF
D: .
size: .
J: TRBJ2-4
V: TRBV3-1/TRBV3-2

CDR3: CASSQRLAGASDTQYF
D: TRBD2
size: .
J: TRBJ2-3
V: TRBV7-2

CDR3: CASSIEQGNQPQHF
D: .
size: .
J: TRBJ1-5
V: TRBV19

CDR3: CASSWTGNPYEQYF
D: TRBD1
size: few
J: TRBJ2-7
V: TRBV6-5

CDR3: CASSLAGRAGTDTQYF
D: .
size: .
J: TRBJ2-3
V: TRBV5-1

CDR3: CASSAPGTSGFTDTQYF
D: TRBD2
size: .
J: TRBJ2-3
V: TRBV19

CDR3: CASSSSGLRGTQYF
D: .
size: .
J: TRBJ2-5
V: TRBV7-9

CDR3: CASQGGLAGGYEQYF
D: TRBD2
size: .
J: TRBJ2-7
V: TRBV27

CDR3: CASSLEVGMSYEQYF
D: .
size: .
J: TRBJ2-7
V: TRBV5-1

CDR3: CASTPTRAGGTGELFF
D: TRBD2
size: .
J: TRBJ2-2
V: TRBV28

CDR3: CASSLEGTETQYF
D: .
size: .
J: TRBJ2-5
V: TRBV5-4

CDR3: CASSYDRGEQYF
D: TRBD1
size: few
J: TRBJ2-7
V: TRBV6-2/TRBV6-3

CDR3: CASSLEGLGPQETQYF
D: TRBD2
size: .
J: TRBJ2-5
V: TRBV5-1

CDR3: CASRRDLTGLAGSTDTQYF
D: TRBD2
size: .
J: TRBJ2-3
V: TRBV5-4

CDR3: CASSPPGSYEQYF
D: .
size: .
J: TRBJ2-7
V: TRBV11-3

CDR3: CASSTGGGEQYF
D: TRBD2
size: .
J: TRBJ2-7
V: TRBV7-9

CDR3: CASSSGQNTGELFF
D: .
size: .
J: TRBJ2-2
V: TRBV6-6

CDR3: CASSSGQDPYEQYF
D: TRBD1
size: .
J: TRBJ2-7
V: TRBV5-1

CDR3: CASSRSVYEQYF
D: .
size: .
J: TRBJ2-7
V: TRBV6-5

CDR3: CASSPPLRRGAAGLYNEQFF
D: .
size: few
J: TRBJ2-1
V: TRBV4-1

CDR3: CASSQADAAEDF
D: .
size: .
J: TRBJ2-5
V: TRBV3-1/TRBV3-2

CDR3: CASSLISGDTQYF
D: .
size: .
J: TRBJ2-3
V: TRBV27

CDR3: CASRSAAGTYEQYF
D: .
size: .
J: TRBJ2-7
V: TRBV11-2

CDR3: CASRPLDRADTQYF
D: TRBD1
size: .
J: TRBJ2-3
V: TRBV3-1/TRBV3-2

CDR3: CASARTGPNPEQYF
D: TRBD1
size: .
J: TRBJ2-7
V: TRBV2

CDR3: CASIINEKLFF
D: .
size: .
J: TRBJ1-4
V: TRBV27

CDR3: CASSEEFWGGGSYEQYF
D: .
size: .
J: TRBJ2-7
V: TRBV6-1

CDR3: CASTRGAGGSNEQFF
D: TRBD2
size: once
J: TRBJ2-1
V: TRBV9

CDR3: CASSPLTENEQFF
D: .
size: .
J: TRBJ2-1
V: TRBV3-1/TRBV3-2

CDR3: CASSLGDFGNQPQHF
D: .
size: .
J: TRBJ1-5
V: TRBV7-6

CDR3: CASSQKRTSGTTGELFF
D: TRBD2
size: .
J: TRBJ2-2
V: TRBV19

CDR3: CASSFRLTGLYF
D: TRBD1
size: .
J: TRBJ2-4
V: TRBV12-3/TRBV12-4

CDR3: CASSLVETGQFF
D: .
size: once
J: TRBJ2-1
V: TRBV7-9

CDR3: CATSETGNTEAFF
D: .
size: once
J: TRBJ1-1
V: TRBV6-5

CDR3: CASSLAGARSEQYF
D: .
size: .
J: TRBJ2-7
V: TRBV7-9

CDR3: CASSTRTRSDSYGYTF
D: .
size: .
J: TRBJ1-2
V: TRBV7-2

CDR3: CASSFAAVPAEKLFF
D: .
size: .
J: TRBJ1-4
V: TRBV7-6

CDR3: CASSPRDWRSYNEQFF
D: .
size: .
J: TRBJ2-1
V: TRBV4-1

CDR3: CASTVAGASTDTQYF
D: TRBD2
size: .
J: TRBJ2-3
V: TRBV28

CDR3: CASSFNMNTEAFF
D: .
size: .
J: TRBJ1-1
V: TRBV5-6

CDR3: CASSSIGTSGYEQYF
D: TRBD2
size: once
J: TRBJ2-7
V: TRBV27

CDR3: CASSYSGGSSYNEQFF
D: TRBD2
size: .
J: TRBJ2-1
V: TRBV6-5